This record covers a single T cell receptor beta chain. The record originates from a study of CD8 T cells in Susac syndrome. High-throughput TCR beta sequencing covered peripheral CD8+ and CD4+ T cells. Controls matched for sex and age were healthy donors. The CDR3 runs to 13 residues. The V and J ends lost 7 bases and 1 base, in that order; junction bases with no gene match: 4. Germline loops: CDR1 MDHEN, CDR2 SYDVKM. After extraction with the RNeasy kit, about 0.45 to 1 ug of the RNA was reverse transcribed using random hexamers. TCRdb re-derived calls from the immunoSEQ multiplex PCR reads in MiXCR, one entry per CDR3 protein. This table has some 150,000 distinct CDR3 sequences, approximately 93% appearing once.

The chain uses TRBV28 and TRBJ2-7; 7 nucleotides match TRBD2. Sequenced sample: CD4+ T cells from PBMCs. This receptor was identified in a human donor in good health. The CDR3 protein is CASIGLGSYEQYF. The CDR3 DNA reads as TGTGCCAGCATTGGACTAGGGTCCTACGAGCAGTACTTC.